This TCR beta chain stems from a study of cytomegalovirus exposure and HLA in healthy donors. CDR3 length: 12 residues. Germline CDR1 MNHNY, CDR2 SVGAGI (reference sequence). The V end lost 5 bases, the J end lost 6 bases, and 10 bases lay between the germline ends. This table comes from immunoSEQ multiplex PCR, and its TCRdb copy is limited to in-frame clones, with some not included. Among some 170,000 clones listed, over 85% were seen once. Regarding the study as a whole: In the 120 or so validation repertoires, under 95% of cluster scores exceeded 0, per a later analysis. Reportedly, diagnosis of cytomegalovirus status by the classifier showed high specificity and sensitivity. Cytomegalovirus-associated status was assigned to fewer than 200 TCR beta chains.

Remarks on this clone: Its antigen is not known.

Sequencing used PBMCs. The J gene is TRBJ1-2, the V gene TRBV6-6; D is unclear. The clonotype originates from a woman aged 18-29 years in good health and CMV-seropositive. CDR3 in amino acids: CASSAGGDGYTF. The CDR3 bases are TGTGCCAGCAGTGCCGGAGGAGATGGCTACACCTTC.